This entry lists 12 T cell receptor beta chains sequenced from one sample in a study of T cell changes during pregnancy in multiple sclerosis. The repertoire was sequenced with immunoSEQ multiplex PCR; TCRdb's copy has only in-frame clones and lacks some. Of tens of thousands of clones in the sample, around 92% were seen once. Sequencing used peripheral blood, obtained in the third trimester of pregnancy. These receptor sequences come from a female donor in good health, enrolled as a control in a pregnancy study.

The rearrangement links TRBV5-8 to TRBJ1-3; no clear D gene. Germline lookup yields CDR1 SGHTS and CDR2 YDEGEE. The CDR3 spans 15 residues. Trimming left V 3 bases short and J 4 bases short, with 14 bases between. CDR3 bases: TGTGCCAGCAGCTCCCAGATCTTTTTAGGAAACACCATATATTTT. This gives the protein CASSSQIFLGNTIYF.

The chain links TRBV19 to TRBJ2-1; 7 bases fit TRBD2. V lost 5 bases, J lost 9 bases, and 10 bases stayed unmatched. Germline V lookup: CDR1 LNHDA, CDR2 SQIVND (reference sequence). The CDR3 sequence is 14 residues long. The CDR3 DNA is TGTGCCAGTAGTCATGGACTAGTGTTCGCTGAGCAGTTCTTC. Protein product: CASSHGLVFAEQFF.

The CDR3 bases are TGTGCCACCAGCAGAGATATCAGGGGATGGGGCTACACCTTC. The encoded protein is CATSRDIRGWGYTF. The rearrangement links TRBV15 to TRBJ1-2; D perhaps matches TRBD1 (6 bases). The CDR3 is 14 residues long. Trimming stripped 0 bases from V and 8 bases from J, with 13 bases between. CDR1 is LNHNV, CDR2 YYDKDF, per germline (reference sequence).

The CDR3 region has the DNA TGTGCCAGCAGCTATACTAGCGGAGAGGGGGAGACCCAGTACTTC. The encoded protein is CASSYTSGEGETQYF. V is TRBV7-2 and J is TRBJ2-5; TRBD2 matches 8 bases. Germline CDR1 reads SGHTA; CDR2 reads FQGNSA. V dropped 4 bases and J dropped 5; count of bases not matched to a gene: 9. CDR3 length: 15 residues.

The CDR3 sequence: CSVSTNTYEQYF. DNA of the CDR3: TGCAGCGTTTCGACAAACACCTACGAGCAGTACTTC. The rearrangement uses TRBV29-1 and TRBJ2-7; D gene uncertain. The germline V and J ends were trimmed by 5 bases and 2 bases, with 10 bases remaining between them. CDR3 size: 12 residues. Germline V gene data show CDR1 as SQVTM and CDR2 as ANQGSEA.

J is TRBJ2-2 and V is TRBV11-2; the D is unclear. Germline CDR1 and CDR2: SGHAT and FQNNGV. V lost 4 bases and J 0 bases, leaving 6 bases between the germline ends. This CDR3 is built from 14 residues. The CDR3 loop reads CASSSPSNTGELFF. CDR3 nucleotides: TGTGCCAGCAGCTCCCCTTCGAACACCGGGGAGCTGTTTTTT. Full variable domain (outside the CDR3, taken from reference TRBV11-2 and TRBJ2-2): EAGVAQSPRYKIIEKRQSVAFWCNPISGHATLYWYQQILGQGPKLLIQFQNNGVVDDSQLPKDRFSAERLKGVDSTLKIQPAKLEDSAVYLCASSSPSNTGELFFGEGSRLTVL.

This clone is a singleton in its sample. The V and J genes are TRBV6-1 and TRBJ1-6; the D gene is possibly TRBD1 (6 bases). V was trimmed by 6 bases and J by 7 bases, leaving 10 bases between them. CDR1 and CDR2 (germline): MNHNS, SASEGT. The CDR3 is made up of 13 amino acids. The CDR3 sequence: CASRGTQNSPLHF. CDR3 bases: TGTGCCAGCAGGGGGACACAAAATTCACCCCTCCACTTT.

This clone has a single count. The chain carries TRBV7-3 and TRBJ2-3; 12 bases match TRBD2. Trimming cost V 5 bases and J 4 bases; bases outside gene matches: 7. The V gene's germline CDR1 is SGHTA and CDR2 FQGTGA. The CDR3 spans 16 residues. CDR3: CASSPQRTSGADTQYF. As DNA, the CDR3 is TGTGCCAGCAGCCCTCAGAGGACTAGCGGGGCAGATACGCAGTATTTT.

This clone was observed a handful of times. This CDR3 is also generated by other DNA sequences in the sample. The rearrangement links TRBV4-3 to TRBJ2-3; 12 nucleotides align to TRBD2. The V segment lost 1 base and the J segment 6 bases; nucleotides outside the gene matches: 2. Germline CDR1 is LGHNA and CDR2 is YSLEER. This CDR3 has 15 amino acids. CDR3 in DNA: TGCGCCAGCAGCCAAGGGACTAGCGGGGCTGATACGCAGTATTTT. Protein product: CASSQGTSGADTQYF.

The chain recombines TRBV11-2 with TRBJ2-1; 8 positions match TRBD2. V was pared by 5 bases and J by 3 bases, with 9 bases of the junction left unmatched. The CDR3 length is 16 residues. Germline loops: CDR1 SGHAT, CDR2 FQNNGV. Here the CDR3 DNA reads TGTGCCAGCAGCACCGGGACTAGTAATTACTACAATGAGCAGTTCTTC. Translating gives CASSTGTSNYYNEQFF.

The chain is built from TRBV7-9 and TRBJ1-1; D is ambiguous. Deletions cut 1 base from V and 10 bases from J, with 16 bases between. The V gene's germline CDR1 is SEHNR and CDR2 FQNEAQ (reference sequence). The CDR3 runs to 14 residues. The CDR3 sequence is CASSLEGADLGAFF. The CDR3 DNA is TGTGCCAGCAGCTTAGAGGGAGCAGATCTAGGAGCTTTCTTT.

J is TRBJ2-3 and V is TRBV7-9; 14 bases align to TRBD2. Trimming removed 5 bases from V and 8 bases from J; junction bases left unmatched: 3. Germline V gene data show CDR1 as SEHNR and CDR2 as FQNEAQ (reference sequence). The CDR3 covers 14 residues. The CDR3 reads CASSTTSGGGTQYF. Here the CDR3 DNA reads TGTGCCAGCAGCACGACTAGCGGGGGGGGTACGCAGTATTTT.